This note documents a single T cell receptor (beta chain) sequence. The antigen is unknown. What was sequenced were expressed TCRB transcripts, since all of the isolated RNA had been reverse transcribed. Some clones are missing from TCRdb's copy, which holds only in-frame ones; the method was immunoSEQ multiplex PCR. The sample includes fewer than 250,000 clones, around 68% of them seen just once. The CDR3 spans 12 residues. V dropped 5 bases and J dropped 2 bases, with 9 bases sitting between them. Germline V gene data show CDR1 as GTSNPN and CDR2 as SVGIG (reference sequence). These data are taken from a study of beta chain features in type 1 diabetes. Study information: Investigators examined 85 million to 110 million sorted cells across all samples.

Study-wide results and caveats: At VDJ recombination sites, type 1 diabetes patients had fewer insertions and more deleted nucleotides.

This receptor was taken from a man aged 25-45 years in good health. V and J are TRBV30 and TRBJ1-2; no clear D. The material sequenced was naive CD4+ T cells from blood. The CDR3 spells CAWAEENYGYTF. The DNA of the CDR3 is TGTGCCTGGGCAGAGGAAAACTATGGCTACACCTTC.